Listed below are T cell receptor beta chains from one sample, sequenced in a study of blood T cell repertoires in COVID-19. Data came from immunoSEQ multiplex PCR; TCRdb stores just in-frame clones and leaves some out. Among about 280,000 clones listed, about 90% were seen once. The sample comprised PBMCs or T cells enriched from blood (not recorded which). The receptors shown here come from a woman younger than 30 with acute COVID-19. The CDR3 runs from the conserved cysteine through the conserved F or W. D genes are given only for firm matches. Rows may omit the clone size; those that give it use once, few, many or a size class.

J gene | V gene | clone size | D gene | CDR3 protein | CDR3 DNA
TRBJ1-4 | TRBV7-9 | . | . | CASSLGAGLVEKLFF | TGTGCCAGCAGCTTAGGAGCAGGGCTCGTTGAAAAACTGTTTTTT
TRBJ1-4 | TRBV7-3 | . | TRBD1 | CASSLTGGTNEKLFF | TGTGCCAGCAGCTTGACAGGGGGCACTAATGAAAAACTGTTTTTT
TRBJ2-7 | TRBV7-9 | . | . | CASSFGLTSEQYF | TGTGCCAGCAGCTTTGGACTTACTAGCGAGCAGTACTTC
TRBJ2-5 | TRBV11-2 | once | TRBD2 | CASSLGGGLTQYF | TGTGCCAGCAGCTTAGGGGGGGGATTGACCCAGTACTTC
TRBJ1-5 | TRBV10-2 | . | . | CASRQGVNQPQHF | TGCGCCAGCAGACAGGGAGTCAATCAGCCCCAGCATTTT
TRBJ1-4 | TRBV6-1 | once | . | CASSEIRSNEKLFF | TGTGCCAGCAGTGAAATCCGTAGTAATGAAAAACTGTTTTTT
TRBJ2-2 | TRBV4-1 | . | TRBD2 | CASSQGGGSTGELFF | TGCGCCAGCAGCCAAGGGGGAGGGAGCACCGGGGAGCTGTTTTTT
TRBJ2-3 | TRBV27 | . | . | CASSLADNTDTQYF | TGTGCCAGCAGTTTGGCGGATAACACAGATACGCAGTATTTT
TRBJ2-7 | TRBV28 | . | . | CASSTGPSGGYEQYF | TGTGCCAGCAGTACCGGACCCTCCGGGGGATACGAGCAGTACTTC
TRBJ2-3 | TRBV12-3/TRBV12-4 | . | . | CASSNTDTQYF | TGTGCCAGCAGCAACACAGATACGCAGTATTTT
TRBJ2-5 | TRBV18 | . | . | CASSRSYQETQYF | TGTGCCAGCTCACGAAGCTACCAAGAGACCCAGTACTTC
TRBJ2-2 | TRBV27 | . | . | CASRPQGRQSGELFF | TGTGCCAGCAGACCACAGGGACGGCAATCCGGGGAGCTGTTTTTT
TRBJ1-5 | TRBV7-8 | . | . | CASSFAGSLQPQHF | TGTGCCAGCAGCTTCGCGGGTTCGTTGCAGCCCCAGCATTTT
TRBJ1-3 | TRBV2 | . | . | CASTTRQSGNTIYF | TGTGCCAGCACCACCCGACAGTCTGGAAACACCATATATTTT
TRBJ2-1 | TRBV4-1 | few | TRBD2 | CASSPLGTSGRRSNEQFF | TGCGCCAGCAGCCCTTTAGGGACTAGCGGGAGGAGGTCCAATGAGCAGTTCTTC
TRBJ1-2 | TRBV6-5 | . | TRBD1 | CASRLGTGVGYTF | TGTGCCAGCAGATTGGGGACAGGCGTGGGCTACACCTTC
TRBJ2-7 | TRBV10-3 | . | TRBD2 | CATLAGASSYEQYF | TGTGCCACCTTAGCGGGAGCGAGCTCCTACGAGCAGTACTTC
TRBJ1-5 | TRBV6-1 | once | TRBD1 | CASSDVDRGLATSQPQHF | TGTGCCAGCAGTGATGTGGACAGGGGTTTGGCAACGAGTCAGCCCCAGCATTTT
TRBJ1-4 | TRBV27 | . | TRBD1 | CASSLSKDRGLTNEKLFF | TGTGCCAGCAGTTTATCGAAAGACAGGGGGCTGACTAATGAAAAACTGTTTTTT
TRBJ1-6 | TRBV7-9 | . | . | CASSFLQDNSPLHF | TGTGCCAGCAGCTTTTTACAGGATAATTCACCCCTCCACTTT
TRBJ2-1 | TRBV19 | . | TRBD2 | CASSPLNLLAGAGNEQFF | TGTGCCAGTAGTCCGCTTAACCTACTAGCGGGAGCGGGAAATGAGCAGTTCTTC
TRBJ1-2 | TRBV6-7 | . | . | CASSYDADRRKANYYGYTF | TGTGCCAGCAGTTACGACGCTGACAGACGCAAGGCGAACTACTATGGCTACACCTTC
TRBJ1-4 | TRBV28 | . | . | CASSRGRADEKLFF | TGTGCCAGCAGTAGGGGCCGGGCCGACGAAAAACTGTTTTTT
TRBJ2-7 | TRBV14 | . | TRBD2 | CASSQQGLAGDEQYF | TGTGCCAGCAGCCAACAGGGACTAGCGGGAGACGAGCAGTACTTC